This T cell receptor (beta chain) was retrieved from a study of CD8+CD57+ T cells in acquired aplastic anemia (dated by TCRdb to 2016 to 2019). Looking at the study overall: DNA extracted from sorted CD4+ and CD8+ cells had a mean of approximately 3.4 ug, with a range of 0.2 to 27.4 ug. CD8+CD57+ expansion was defined as a frequency above the mean frequency observed in healthy subjects.

Details on this clonotype: The clone's antigen remains unknown. Per-base quality was not reported, and no clone a single base away is much larger than it.

Beyond this particular receptor, the publication reports: Patients and healthy controls showed no significant difference in CD8+ Simpson's diversity (P=0.060). Around 27 CD8+ CDR3 sequences were found in both patients and controls but appeared to be highly expressed in patients and within the immunodominant clones of the patients.

The patients picked for sequencing were ones in whom flow cytometry had shown an expansion of CD8+CD57+ cells. Severe acquired aplastic anemia was diagnosed in all patients according to International Study of Aplastic Anemia and Agranulocytosis and Camitta criteria. At the time blood was sampled, none of the patients had received any therapy. In the study, sorted CD4+ and CD8+ blood T cells from patients with severe aplastic anemia and from healthy subjects underwent deep sequencing of TCR repertoires. Patients were enrolled in the USA under clinicaltrials.gov protocols 00001620, 01623167, 00001397, 00071045, 00081523 and 00961064. Ficoll-Paque density gradient centrifugation was used to isolate peripheral blood mononuclear cells. Before DNA extraction, CD4+ and CD8+ T cells were sorted with FACS or magnetic beads. Based on the germline V gene (reference sequence), the CDR1 and CDR2 sequences are DFQATT and SNEGSKA. The CDR3 runs 12 residues from the cysteine to the phenylalanine. Of all the DNA, just the CDR3 is kept, 36 bases in frame from base 1. Trimming costs V 7 bases and J 0 bases, and their ends lie 10 bases apart.

Profiling of TCR beta VDJ combinations and CDR3 sequences used genomic DNA as the template. TCR repertoire sequencing was run on an Illumina HiSeq 2000. In the authors' own workflow: TRBV/TRBJ rearrangement plots, CDR3 size and DJ length profiles, and Simpson's diversity index were used to assess repertoires. The most abundant DNA sequence in the deep sequencing data was defined as the immunodominant clone. CDR3 amino acid sequences were screened for sharing across subjects and compared with published repertoires and the VDJdb database. TCRdb reworked the public reads: Q25 trimming with fastp, MiXCR clone assembly, productive beta chains retained. Records with the same CDR3 protein are collapsed into one entry carrying the most frequent genes and DNA. For this entry, the V and J calls and clone size follow TCRdb and not the study's own pipeline. Across this sample there are 250,000 or so distinct CDR3 sequences, with around half seen only once. The ten largest clonotypes hold 6.5% to 8% of the sample.

The receptor comes from a human donor with aplastic anemia. What was sequenced was sorted CD4+, CD8+, or CD8+CD57+ T cells (not recorded which) from PBMCs. The sequence joins TRBV20-1 to TRBJ2-7; the D gene is possibly TRBD1, with 5 bases matching. In nucleotide form, the sequence is TGCAGTGGCAACAGGATCTCCTACGAGCAGTACTTC. Its protein is CSGNRISYEQYF.